The T cell receptor beta chain under discussion was sequenced for a study of blood T cell repertoires in COVID-19. Study overall: Samples taken during acute and convalescent COVID-19 were collected in the United States, Italy and Spain.

Sequenced by immunoSEQ multiplex PCR; TCRdb stores in-frame clones only, minus some. Of 80,000 to 130,000 clones listed, roughly 87% are singletons. This clone showed up just a few times. The ends were cut back, 1 base at V and 3 bases at J, with 13 bases in the middle. CDR1 is LGHDT, CDR2 YNNKEL, per germline (reference sequence). CDR3 length: 15 residues. Sequencing was done on a sample of peripheral blood. The chain has TRBV3-1 (or the pseudogene TRBV3-2) and TRBJ2-7, with D perhaps matching TRBD2 (5 bases). The receptor comes from a woman aged 60-75 years with acute or convalescent COVID-19. The CDR3 DNA reads as TGTGCCAGCAGCCAAGCAGCGGACCCGCGCTACGAGCAGTACTTC. This encodes CASSQAADPRYEQYF.